The clone carrying this T cell receptor beta chain was counted only a few times. Its antigen is currently unknown. TCRdb processed the RT-PCR reads anew with MiXCR; each CDR3 protein has one entry. The sample has roughly 500,000 distinct CDR3 sequences; 16% are singletons. The data derive from a study of response to subunit inactivated influenza vaccine. Findings and limits, study-wide: Authors suggested each seasonal influenza vaccination recruits few new T cells.

The germline CDR1 and CDR2 sequences are SGHRS and YFSETQ. The CDR3 length is 14 residues. The ends were cut back, 2 bases at V and 1 base at J, with 10 bases in the middle. This chain joins TRBV5-1 and TRBJ2-7; TRBD1 might be the D (6 bases). The clonotype was recovered from a man aged 50-75 years who received an inactivated influenza vaccine. The source material was CD4+ T cells sorted from PBMCs, sampled around 25 months after vaccination. CDR3 DNA: TGCGCCAGCAGCTTAAACAGGGAATCCTACGAGCAGTACTTC. Translated, it gives CASSLNRESYEQYF.